What follows is one TCR beta chain and its context. The target antigen is unknown. This sample was included in a study of blood T cells in healthy people across ages. A second PCR of 7 to 11 cycles used a sample-barcoded 5' primer and a J-beta primer mix. TCRdb reprocessed the 5' RACE reads with MiXCR, giving one entry per CDR3 protein. The sample includes approximately 580,000 distinct CDR3 sequences, less than 25% of them seen just once. General study points: Measured against age, TCR beta diversity per million T cells decreased in a roughly linear manner.

V lost 8 bases, J lost 6 bases, and 17 bases lay in between. CDR3 size: 13 residues. Germline V gene sequence: CDR1 MDHEN, CDR2 SYDVKM. This same sample was also taken into another study, of T cells of mothers and their children. From that report: In the second PCR, M1S primer introduced barcodes and 2-4 random bases.

The clonotype was recovered from a boy under 18 in good health. The sequenced sample was blood. The chain is built from TRBV28 and TRBJ2-7; weak D call: TRBD2 (6 bases). CDR3 sequence: CASRRTQAGEQYF. CDR3 DNA: TGTGCCAGCCGCCGGACCCAAGCGGGCGAGCAGTACTTC. The entire variable domain, with the rest obtained from reference TRBV28 and TRBJ2-7, is as follows: DVKVTQSSRYLVKRTGEKVFLECVQDMDHENMFWYRQDPGLGLRLIYFSYDVKMKEKGDIPEGYSVSREKKERFSLILESASTNQTSMYLCASRRTQAGEQYFGPGTRLTVT.